These T cell receptor beta chains were read from a single sample in a study of OX40 agonist ivuxolimab in advanced cancers. Repertoires were generated with immunoSEQ multiplex PCR, while TCRdb's copy carries only in-frame clones and drops some. Of under 90,000 clones in the sample, roughly 91% are singletons; the top ten hold about 1.7%. Sequences were derived from CD4+ or CD8+ T cells sorted from blood, sampled in a trial of the OX40 agonist ivuxolimab. These receptors all stem from an adult with an advanced solid tumor such as melanoma, head and neck, liver or kidney cancer. CDR3s include the opening cysteine and the closing phenylalanine or tryptophan. Each record gives: clone size, V gene, J gene, D gene, CDR3 protein, CDR3 DNA. D genes are given only for firm matches. Clone size appears in some rows only: once, few, many, or a class for an expanded clone.

clone_size: .; v_call: TRBV7-9; j_call: TRBJ1-2; d_call: .; cdr3_aa: CASSLRLLYNYGYTF; cdr3_nt: TGTGCCAGCAGCTTAAGACTGCTGTATAACTATGGCTACACCTTC
clone_size: once; v_call: TRBV5-6; j_call: TRBJ1-3; d_call: .; cdr3_aa: CASSFGTGSGNTIYF; cdr3_nt: TGTGCCAGCAGCTTTGGGACGGGCTCTGGAAACACCATATATTTT
clone_size: once; v_call: TRBV7-2; j_call: TRBJ2-7; d_call: .; cdr3_aa: CASSSSGSPYYEQYF; cdr3_nt: TGTGCCAGCAGCTCCAGCGGATCCCCCTACTACGAGCAGTACTTC
clone_size: .; v_call: TRBV5-1; j_call: TRBJ2-5; d_call: .; cdr3_aa: CASSLAPGREPQETQYF; cdr3_nt: TGCGCCAGCAGCTTGGCCCCGGGGAGAGAACCGCAAGAGACCCAGTACTTC
clone_size: .; v_call: TRBV30; j_call: TRBJ1-2; d_call: TRBD1; cdr3_aa: CALHVGQAYYTF; cdr3_nt: TGTGCCCTACATGTGGGACAGGCTTACTACACCTTC
clone_size: .; v_call: TRBV12-5; j_call: TRBJ2-7; d_call: TRBD2; cdr3_aa: CASGSSSGRALEQYF; cdr3_nt: TGTGCTAGTGGTTCATCTAGCGGGAGGGCCTTAGAGCAGTACTTC
clone_size: .; v_call: TRBV5-1; j_call: TRBJ1-2; d_call: .; cdr3_aa: CASSFEGNYGYTF; cdr3_nt: TGCGCCAGCAGCTTTGAAGGGAACTATGGCTACACCTTC
clone_size: .; v_call: TRBV29-1; j_call: TRBJ1-1; d_call: TRBD1; cdr3_aa: CSARDSMNTEAFF; cdr3_nt: TGCAGCGCCCGGGACAGTATGAACACTGAAGCTTTCTTT
clone_size: .; v_call: TRBV6-5; j_call: TRBJ2-5; d_call: TRBD1; cdr3_aa: CASSYGQGGKTQYF; cdr3_nt: TGTGCCAGCAGTTACGGACAGGGTGGGAAGACCCAGTACTTC
clone_size: .; v_call: TRBV2; j_call: TRBJ2-7; d_call: .; cdr3_aa: CASMKGYEQYF; cdr3_nt: TGTGCCAGCATGAAGGGGTACGAGCAGTACTTC
clone_size: .; v_call: TRBV11-2; j_call: TRBJ2-3; d_call: TRBD1; cdr3_aa: CASTLTGSGTQYF; cdr3_nt: TGTGCCAGCACCCTGACAGGGTCAGGTACGCAGTATTTT
clone_size: once; v_call: TRBV7-2; j_call: TRBJ2-5; d_call: TRBD2; cdr3_aa: CASTDSGGGAETQYF; cdr3_nt: TGTGCCAGCACCGATTCTGGCGGGGGGGCTGAGACCCAGTACTTC
clone_size: .; v_call: TRBV7-7; j_call: TRBJ2-7; d_call: TRBD1; cdr3_aa: CASSIRQGASYEQYF; cdr3_nt: TGTGCTAGCAGCATAAGACAGGGGGCATCCTACGAGCAGTACTTC
clone_size: .; v_call: TRBV11-3; j_call: TRBJ2-7; d_call: .; cdr3_aa: CASSPGGILPYEQYF; cdr3_nt: TGTGCCAGCAGCCCCGGTGGCATACTTCCCTACGAGCAGTACTTC
clone_size: .; v_call: TRBV6-5; j_call: TRBJ2-2; d_call: .; cdr3_aa: CASSPANVPGELFF; cdr3_nt: TGTGCCAGCAGTCCCGCTAATGTTCCCGGGGAGCTGTTTTTT
clone_size: .; v_call: TRBV5-1; j_call: TRBJ1-3; d_call: .; cdr3_aa: CASSLVAASGNTIYF; cdr3_nt: TGCGCCAGCAGCTTGGTGGCGGCCTCTGGAAACACCATATATTTT
clone_size: .; v_call: TRBV2; j_call: TRBJ2-5; d_call: TRBD2; cdr3_aa: CASREGAGGSETQYF; cdr3_nt: TGTGCCAGCCGAGAGGGAGCGGGAGGTTCGGAGACCCAGTACTTC
clone_size: .; v_call: TRBV7-9; j_call: TRBJ2-5; d_call: TRBD2; cdr3_aa: CASSYRGLGETQYF; cdr3_nt: TGTGCCAGCAGCTACCGGGGACTAGGAGAGACCCAGTACTTC
clone_size: once; v_call: TRBV11-1; j_call: TRBJ2-7; d_call: .; cdr3_aa: CASSLVGGSYEQYF; cdr3_nt: TGTGCCAGCAGCTTAGTTGGGGGCTCCTACGAGCAGTACTTC
clone_size: .; v_call: TRBV2; j_call: TRBJ2-1; d_call: TRBD2; cdr3_aa: CASNSGGPGEQFF; cdr3_nt: TGTGCCAGCAATTCGGGAGGGCCGGGTGAGCAGTTCTTC
clone_size: .; v_call: TRBV6-1; j_call: TRBJ1-5; d_call: TRBD1; cdr3_aa: CASSEAYSRRDRLQPQHF; cdr3_nt: TGTGCCAGCAGTGAAGCTTACTCGAGACGGGACAGACTTCAGCCCCAGCATTTT
clone_size: .; v_call: TRBV6-1; j_call: TRBJ1-5; d_call: .; cdr3_aa: CASSAWEPQHF; cdr3_nt: TGTGCCAGCAGTGCTTGGGAGCCCCAGCATTTT
clone_size: .; v_call: TRBV4-1; j_call: TRBJ1-1; d_call: .; cdr3_aa: CASSWTEGNTEAFF; cdr3_nt: TGCGCCAGCAGCTGGACAGAGGGGAACACTGAAGCTTTCTTT
clone_size: .; v_call: TRBV10-3; j_call: TRBJ2-3; d_call: .; cdr3_aa: CAISDLRTDTQYF; cdr3_nt: TGTGCCATCAGTGACCTGCGGACAGATACGCAGTATTTT
clone_size: .; v_call: TRBV29-1; j_call: TRBJ1-3; d_call: .; cdr3_aa: CSVFWFGSGNTIYF; cdr3_nt: TGCAGCGTGTTCTGGTTCGGGTCTGGAAACACCATATATTTT
clone_size: .; v_call: TRBV6-1; j_call: TRBJ2-7; d_call: .; cdr3_aa: CASSEMGQGDPYEQYF; cdr3_nt: TGTGCCAGCAGTGAAATGGGCCAAGGGGACCCCTACGAGCAGTACTTC
clone_size: .; v_call: TRBV9; j_call: TRBJ2-5; d_call: TRBD2; cdr3_aa: CASSPPGTTGGETQYF; cdr3_nt: TGTGCCAGCAGCCCCCCCGGGACCACCGGGGGGGAGACCCAGTACTTC
clone_size: .; v_call: TRBV4-2; j_call: TRBJ1-4; d_call: .; cdr3_aa: CASSQDRTLNEKLFF; cdr3_nt: TGTGCCAGCAGCCAAGATCGCACACTTAATGAAAAACTGTTTTTT
clone_size: .; v_call: TRBV6-1; j_call: TRBJ1-1; d_call: .; cdr3_aa: CASSPLNTEAFF; cdr3_nt: TGTGCCAGCAGTCCCCTGAACACTGAAGCTTTCTTT
clone_size: .; v_call: TRBV19; j_call: TRBJ2-3; d_call: TRBD2; cdr3_aa: CASSSLGLAGETQYF; cdr3_nt: TGTGCCAGTAGTAGCCTGGGGCTAGCGGGAGAAACGCAGTATTTT
clone_size: .; v_call: TRBV11-3; j_call: TRBJ2-1; d_call: TRBD2; cdr3_aa: CASSLAGGPGEQFF; cdr3_nt: TGTGCCAGCAGCTTAGCGGGAGGCCCGGGCGAGCAGTTCTTC
clone_size: .; v_call: TRBV19; j_call: TRBJ2-5; d_call: .; cdr3_aa: CASRGPAKETQYF; cdr3_nt: TGTGCCAGTAGAGGGCCCGCGAAAGAGACCCAGTACTTC
clone_size: .; v_call: TRBV11-3; j_call: TRBJ2-1; d_call: TRBD2; cdr3_aa: CASSLNPIAGSGGGEQFF; cdr3_nt: TGTGCCAGCAGCTTGAACCCCATAGCGGGATCCGGGGGCGGTGAGCAGTTCTTC
clone_size: .; v_call: TRBV6-5; j_call: TRBJ1-5; d_call: .; cdr3_aa: CASSYSSRGNQPQHF; cdr3_nt: TGTGCCAGCAGTTACTCGAGCAGGGGCAATCAGCCCCAGCATTTT
clone_size: .; v_call: TRBV18; j_call: TRBJ2-1; d_call: TRBD2; cdr3_aa: CASSPLRTSGGYYNEQFF; cdr3_nt: TGTGCCAGCTCACCCCTTCGGACTAGCGGGGGTTACTACAATGAGCAGTTCTTC
clone_size: .; v_call: TRBV5-6; j_call: TRBJ2-3; d_call: TRBD2; cdr3_aa: CASHPRLSGGTDTQYF; cdr3_nt: TGTGCCAGCCATCCCCGCCTGAGCGGGGGCACAGATACGCAGTATTTT
clone_size: .; v_call: TRBV11-2; j_call: TRBJ1-2; d_call: .; cdr3_aa: CASSQGQLYGYTF; cdr3_nt: TGTGCCAGCAGCCAAGGACAGCTCTATGGCTACACCTTC
clone_size: once; v_call: TRBV27; j_call: TRBJ2-2; d_call: .; cdr3_aa: CASSPYPPSGSRGGELFF; cdr3_nt: TGTGCCAGCAGTCCCTATCCCCCTTCCGGGAGCCGAGGCGGGGAGCTGTTTTTT
clone_size: .; v_call: TRBV5-4; j_call: TRBJ2-1; d_call: TRBD2; cdr3_aa: CASSSPGLAYNEQFF; cdr3_nt: TGTGCCAGCAGCTCTCCGGGACTAGCTTACAATGAGCAGTTCTTC
clone_size: .; v_call: TRBV11-2; j_call: TRBJ2-3; d_call: .; cdr3_aa: CASSLGEDTQYF; cdr3_nt: TGTGCCAGCAGCTTGGGGGAAGATACGCAGTATTTT
clone_size: .; v_call: TRBV7-9; j_call: TRBJ2-7; d_call: .; cdr3_aa: CASSFRQERDEQYF; cdr3_nt: TGTGCCAGCAGCTTCCGACAGGAGCGCGACGAGCAGTACTTC
clone_size: .; v_call: TRBV7-2; j_call: TRBJ1-2; d_call: TRBD1; cdr3_aa: CASSPDRPITYGYTF; cdr3_nt: TGTGCCAGCAGCCCGGACAGGCCAATCACCTATGGCTACACCTTC
clone_size: .; v_call: TRBV9; j_call: TRBJ1-3; d_call: .; cdr3_aa: CASSVGVGAGSGNTIYF; cdr3_nt: TGTGCCAGCAGCGTCGGGGTAGGGGCGGGATCTGGAAACACCATATATTTT
clone_size: few; v_call: TRBV30; j_call: TRBJ1-5; d_call: TRBD1; cdr3_aa: CAWSARRQGAQPQHF; cdr3_nt: TGTGCCTGGAGTGCCCGCAGACAGGGGGCTCAGCCCCAGCATTTT
clone_size: .; v_call: TRBV11-3; j_call: TRBJ1-1; d_call: .; cdr3_aa: CASSGDKALNTEAFF; cdr3_nt: TGTGCCAGCAGCGGGGACAAGGCCCTAAACACTGAAGCTTTCTTT
clone_size: .; v_call: TRBV2; j_call: TRBJ1-2; d_call: TRBD1; cdr3_aa: CASSGQGPYGYTF; cdr3_nt: TGTGCCAGCAGTGGACAGGGTCCCTATGGCTACACCTTC
clone_size: .; v_call: TRBV6-1; j_call: TRBJ2-5; d_call: .; cdr3_aa: CASSEVVGPAGETQYF; cdr3_nt: TGTGCCAGCAGTGAGGTAGTGGGGCCCGCGGGGGAGACCCAGTACTTC
clone_size: .; v_call: TRBV21-1; j_call: TRBJ2-3; d_call: .; cdr3_aa: CASSAKGGAGGPDTQYF; cdr3_nt: TGTGCCAGCAGCGCCAAAGGGGGCGCTGGGGGCCCAGATACGCAGTATTTT
clone_size: few; v_call: TRBV7-2; j_call: TRBJ2-7; d_call: .; cdr3_aa: CASSPVGVPYYEQYF; cdr3_nt: TGTGCCAGCAGCCCCGTGGGAGTACCCTACTACGAGCAGTACTTC
clone_size: .; v_call: TRBV28; j_call: TRBJ1-5; d_call: TRBD1; cdr3_aa: CASSKPGQGGQPQHF; cdr3_nt: TGTGCCAGCAGTAAACCGGGACAGGGGGGTCAGCCCCAGCATTTT
clone_size: .; v_call: TRBV28; j_call: TRBJ2-7; d_call: TRBD2; cdr3_aa: CASRLRPTSGRAYEQYF; cdr3_nt: TGTGCCAGCAGATTAAGACCAACTAGCGGGAGGGCCTACGAGCAGTACTTC
clone_size: .; v_call: TRBV6-6; j_call: TRBJ1-2; d_call: .; cdr3_aa: CASSKDGDYGYTF; cdr3_nt: TGTGCCAGCAGTAAGGACGGGGACTATGGCTACACCTTC
clone_size: .; v_call: TRBV5-4; j_call: TRBJ2-2; d_call: .; cdr3_aa: CASSLSGRRRGELFF; cdr3_nt: TGTGCCAGCAGCTTAAGTGGGAGGCGACGGGGGGAGCTGTTTTTT
clone_size: .; v_call: TRBV30; j_call: TRBJ1-2; d_call: .; cdr3_aa: CAWSAGSWTVNGYTF; cdr3_nt: TGTGCCTGGAGTGCCGGCAGTTGGACTGTGAATGGCTACACCTTC
clone_size: .; v_call: TRBV6-6; j_call: TRBJ1-2; d_call: .; cdr3_aa: CASRGQLWGYTF; cdr3_nt: TGTGCCAGCAGAGGACAACTATGGGGCTACACCTTC
clone_size: .; v_call: TRBV6-5; j_call: TRBJ2-2; d_call: TRBD2; cdr3_aa: CASSLAGSAGELFF; cdr3_nt: TGTGCCAGCAGCCTAGCGGGGAGCGCCGGGGAGCTGTTTTTT
clone_size: .; v_call: TRBV18; j_call: TRBJ2-7; d_call: .; cdr3_aa: CASSGAGENEQYF; cdr3_nt: TGTGCCAGCTCCGGGGCAGGGGAAAACGAGCAGTACTTC